This TCR beta chain was recorded in a study of beta chain features in type 1 diabetes. The sequenced template was cDNA made from the entire isolated RNA. Repertoires were generated with immunoSEQ multiplex PCR, while TCRdb's copy carries only in-frame clones and drops some. The table records roughly 230,000 clones, more than 9% of them present only once. The V end was cut by 0 bases, the J end by 2 bases, with 9 bases between. There are 15 residues in the CDR3. The germline V gene encodes CDR1 SGHNT and CDR2 YYREEE (reference sequence). This clone came up a few times. The sequenced material came from naive CD4+ T cells from blood. The chain is built from TRBV5-4 and TRBJ1-5; no firm D call. The origin of this receptor is a woman younger than 30 in good health. CDR3: CASSLAGEGNQPQHF. In nucleotides, the CDR3 is TGTGCCAGCAGCTTGGCCGGGGAGGGCAATCAGCCCCAGCATTTT.